The TCR beta chain under discussion was sequenced for a study of T-cell memory formation after mild COVID-19. A remark on this clonotype: What it recognizes is unknown.

Study-wide points: Clones which contracted sat mainly in CM and EM if CD4+, and in EMRA if CD8+.

A single record per CDR3 protein comes from TCRdb applying MiXCR to the 5' RACE reads. The sample lists 450,000 or so distinct CDR3 sequences, nearly 25% occurring once. J lost 2 bases, V lost 1 base, and 9 bases had no gene match. Germline V lookup: CDR1 LGHNA, CDR2 YNFKEQ. This CDR3 is 17 amino acids long. The specimen sequenced was PBMCs or a T cell subset sorted from them (not recorded which). This receptor was taken from an adult woman who had mild COVID-19 (a few samples of this study predate the infection). Cell type and time point are not known. The chain couples TRBV4-2 to TRBJ2-5, with 8 bases fitting TRBD2. The CDR3 bases are TGTGCCAGCAGCCAAGTGATGGCGGGAGGCCCTCAAGAGACCCAGTACTTC. This encodes CASSQVMAGGPQETQYF.